This TCR beta chain was recorded in a study of long-term antiretroviral therapy in people with HIV. The assay, immunoSEQ v3.0, was run at survey level. Using immunoSEQ multiplex PCR, the repertoire was profiled, and TCRdb retains in-frame clones only, with some absent. The sample shows tens of thousands of clones, roughly nine tenths of them seen only once. Germline assignment: CDR1 SGDLS and CDR2 YYNGEE. With V trimmed by 0 bases and J by 4 bases, 8 bases remained unmatched. This CDR3 region has 16 residues. General observations from the study: CDR3 lengths in HIV samples spanned a narrower range than controls.

About this clone: Antigen specificity is unknown.

This TCR came from a woman between 50 and 59 years old with HIV. Source: unsorted PBMCs, taken 1.2 years after starting antiretroviral therapy. The chain is built from TRBV9 and TRBJ1-2; 8 bases are shared with TRBD1. The DNA of the CDR3 is TGTGCCAGCAGCGTAGCCCTCGGACAGGGAGCCTATGGCTACACCTTC. Its translation is CASSVALGQGAYGYTF.